The 23 T cell receptor beta chains in this list originate from one sample, sequenced in a study of PD-L1 blockade in urothelial cancer. Time point defined: peripheral blood 6 weeks after treatment start. The protocol was immunoSEQ multiplex PCR, while the TCRdb copy is restricted to in-frame clones and leaves out a portion. This sample has roughly 100,000 clones, with approximately 87% found just once. The material was PBMCs, obtained around atezolizumab (anti-PD-L1) treatment. Source of these receptors: a man between 65 and 80 years old with urothelial cancer.

This sequence joins TRBV6-6 and TRBJ2-7; possible D gene TRBD1, 6 bases. CDR3 length equals 14 residues. Per germline, CDR1 MNHNY and CDR2 SVGAGI (reference sequence). V gave up 6 bases and J gave up 7 bases, with 19 bases separating them. The CDR3 protein is CASRLQGPLGEQYF. CDR3 DNA: TGTGCCAGCAGACTACAGGGACCTTTAGGTGAGCAGTACTTC.

This chain connects TRBV4-1 to TRBJ2-1; 8 nucleotides match TRBD2. CDR3 length: 17 amino acids. Per germline, CDR1 MGHRA and CDR2 YSYEKL. V shed 3 bases, J shed 0 bases, and the junction held 7 bases outside the gene matches. The chain's CDR3 is CASSQVAGGRSYNEQFF. The CDR3 DNA is TGCGCCAGCAGCCAGGTTGCGGGGGGTCGCTCCTACAATGAGCAGTTCTTC.

The gene calls are TRBV11-2 and TRBJ2-7; D is unresolved. Germline V lookup: CDR1 SGHAT, CDR2 FQNNGV. The V and J ends lost 1 base and 0 bases respectively, with 10 bases between them. The CDR3 is made up of 15 amino acids. CDR3 nucleotide sequence: TGTGCCAGCAGCTTAGCTGGCAGGTTCTCCTACGAGCAGTACTTC. Protein product: CASSLAGRFSYEQYF.

The CDR3 DNA follows: TGTGCCACCAGCAGAGATTGGGCCAGCTCTGGAAACACCATATATTTT. Amino acids: CATSRDWASSGNTIYF. The genes are TRBV15 and TRBJ1-3; D not certain. There are 16 residues in the CDR3. Trimming left V 0 bases short and J 0 bases short, with 9 bases between. Germline V gives CDR1 LNHNV, CDR2 YYDKDF (reference sequence).

The CDR3 is CASRADRTDSPLHF. The CDR3 DNA reads as TGTGCCAGCAGGGCAGACAGGACTGATTCACCCCTCCACTTT. This chain joins TRBV2 and TRBJ1-6; the D gene is possibly TRBD1 (6 bases). The V end was cut by 6 bases, the J end by 8 bases, with 14 bases between. This CDR3 spans 14 amino acids. The germline gives CDR1 SNHLY, CDR2 FYNNEI.

The gene calls are TRBV29-1 and TRBJ2-7; TRBD1 matches 7 bases. Trimming removed 4 bases from V and 12 bases from J; junction bases left unmatched: 15. The germline CDR1 and CDR2 sequences are SQVTM and ANQGSEA. This CDR3 contains 13 residues. The CDR3 protein is CSVVTPRDSYTYF. The DNA for the CDR3 is TGCAGCGTTGTTACGCCCCGGGACAGCTATACGTACTTC.

The rearrangement links TRBV30 to TRBJ1-3; D remains unclear. In germline, CDR1 is GTSNPN, CDR2 SVGIG (reference sequence). The CDR3 is 16 residues long. V was shortened by 2 bases and J by 7 bases, with 21 bases between the two germline ends. The CDR3 DNA sequence: TGTGCCTGGAGTAAGACCACCCGGTCGAGCGGGAACACCATATATTTT. It yields the protein CAWSKTTRSSGNTIYF.

Here the CDR3 reads CAISGTSNYEQYF. DNA of the CDR3: TGTGCCATCAGCGGGACTAGTAACTACGAGCAGTACTTC. This chain uses TRBV10-3 with TRBJ2-7; 8 nucleotides align to TRBD2. V was clipped by 6 bases and J by 3 bases; unmatched bases: 4. From germline, CDR1 is ENHRY and CDR2 SYGVKD. The CDR3 runs to 13 residues.

The chain combines TRBV7-2 with TRBJ1-5, with D maybe TRBD1 (6 bases). Looked up from germline, CDR1 is SGHTA and CDR2 is FQGNSA. The CDR3 covers 16 residues. Trimming pared 3 bases from V and 0 bases from J, leaving 12 bases between. In DNA form, the CDR3 reads TGTGCCAGCAGCTTGGAGGGGGGGCATAGCAATCAGCCCCAGCATTTT. Translating it yields CASSLEGGHSNQPQHF.

This clone showed up just once. This chain uses TRBV5-4 with TRBJ1-1; D unclear. V lost 0 bases to trimming and J lost 4 bases, with 7 bases between them. The CDR3 consists of 13 residues. CDR1 is SGHNT and CDR2 is YYREEE in the germline V gene (reference sequence). Here the CDR3 DNA reads TGTGCCAGCAGCTTGGATATGAGCACTGAAGCTTTCTTT. Encoded protein: CASSLDMSTEAFF.

The J gene is TRBJ1-1, the V gene TRBV7-3; TRBD1 is a possible D gene (6 bases). Trimming cost V 5 bases and J 0 bases, with 13 bases left between them. The CDR3 length is 15 residues. The germline CDR1 and CDR2 sequences are SGHTA and FQGTGA. CDR3 in DNA: TGTGCCAGCAGCCGCAGTCCAGGGGTGAACACTGAAGCTTTCTTT. Translating gives CASSRSPGVNTEAFF.

The gene calls are TRBV4-1 and TRBJ1-3; TRBD1 aligns across 10 bases. Germline trimming cut 0 bases from V and 1 base from J; bases unmatched to any gene: 9. Per germline, CDR1 MGHRA and CDR2 YSYEKL. CDR3 size: 19 residues. The CDR3 sequence: CASSQDTRQGAKSGNTIYF. The CDR3 DNA is TGCGCCAGCAGCCAAGACACGAGACAGGGGGCGAAATCTGGAAACACCATATATTTT.

In nucleotides, the CDR3 is TGCGCCAGCAGCTTGGCCCGACAGGGCCAGGGTGAAGCTTTCTTT. It codes for CASSLARQGQGEAFF. The chain links TRBV5-1 to TRBJ1-1, with 7 bases fitting TRBD1. The CDR3 sequence is 15 residues long. Germline CDR1 SGHRS, CDR2 YFSETQ. V gave up 0 bases and J gave up 7 bases; unmatched junction bases: 9.

This clone was seen more than once but under ten times. The chain recombines TRBV2 with TRBJ2-7; TRBD2 agrees at 12 bases. Trimming at V came to 5 bases and at J to 7 bases, leaving 6 bases not matched to a gene. The CDR3 consists of 14 residues. The V gene's germline CDR1 is SNHLY and CDR2 FYNNEI. Here the CDR3 DNA reads TGTGCCAGCAGTTTGGGACTAGCGGGTGTAGAGCAGTACTTC. Translation: CASSLGLAGVEQYF.

This chain uses TRBV6-1 with TRBJ1-2, with a weak D call TRBD1 (5 bases). There are 13 residues in the CDR3. The V and J ends lost 5 bases and 4 bases respectively, with 11 bases between them. Germline V gives CDR1 MNHNS, CDR2 SASEGT. In DNA, the CDR3 is TGTGCCAGCAGTCGGGCCGGGGGCTATGGCTACACCTTC. It codes for CASSRAGGYGYTF.

The genes are TRBV5-4 and TRBJ1-6; 7 bases are a match to TRBD1. Looked up from germline, CDR1 is SGHNT and CDR2 is YYREEE (reference sequence). The CDR3 is made up of 14 amino acids. Trimming took 0 bases from V and 6 from J; bases not matched to a gene: 0. CDR3 sequence (DNA): TGTGCCAGCAGCTTGGACAGGGGTAATTCACCCCTCCACTTT. Protein: CASSLDRGNSPLHF.

The chain links TRBV6-5 to TRBJ1-1; 7 bases fit TRBD1. Trimming removed 5 bases from V and 11 bases from J; junction bases left unmatched: 14. CDR1 is MNHEY and CDR2 is SVGAGI in the germline V gene. The CDR3 extends over 14 amino acids. The CDR3 reads CASSGEGAILGAFF. CDR3 bases: TGTGCCAGCAGTGGCGAGGGGGCGATTTTGGGGGCTTTCTTT.

This clone was seen only a few times. The chain combines TRBV5-6 with TRBJ1-1, with no clear D. Germline CDR1 reads SGHDT; CDR2 reads YYEEEE. The CDR3 spans 13 residues. V was clipped by 2 bases and J by 1 base, with 6 bases between them. CDR3 nucleotides: TGTGCCAGCAGCTTTGGGCAGAACACTGAAGCTTTCTTT. Translated, it gives CASSFGQNTEAFF.

V and J are TRBV5-4 and TRBJ2-1, with 9 positions matching TRBD1. The J segment lost 8 bases and the V segment lost 4 bases, leaving 7 bases of the junction unmatched. Germline CDR1 is SGHNT and CDR2 is YYREEE (reference sequence). The CDR3 runs to 14 residues. DNA for the CDR3: TGTGCCAGCAGCCGGGACAGGGAGAGGGATGAGCAGTTCTTC. Amino acids: CASSRDRERDEQFF.

This chain connects TRBV19 to TRBJ2-3; D is perhaps TRBD2 (5 bases). V dropped 6 bases and J dropped 2 bases, with 12 bases sitting between them. Germline V gene data show CDR1 as LNHDA and CDR2 as SQIVND (reference sequence). CDR3 size: 14 residues. The chain's CDR3 is CASRTGISTDTQYF. The CDR3 DNA is TGTGCCAGTAGAACCGGGATATCCACAGATACGCAGTATTTT.

The chain links TRBV19 to TRBJ2-2; TRBD2 agrees at 7 bases. The CDR3 spans 15 residues. Germline CDR1 reads LNHDA; CDR2 reads SQIVND (reference sequence). The V gene end was trimmed by 3 bases and the J gene end by 7 bases; junction bases not matched to a gene: 8. As DNA, the CDR3 is TGTGCCAGTAGTATGTTCGCGGGAGCGGTCGGGGAGCTGTTTTTT. This gives the protein CASSMFAGAVGELFF.

The chain combines TRBV10-2 with TRBJ2-3; TRBD1 might be the D (5 bases). The ends were cut back, 5 bases at V and 0 bases at J, with 9 bases in the middle. Germline V CDR1 and CDR2: WSHSY, SAAADI. The CDR3 spans 14 residues. CDR3 DNA sequence: TGCGCCAGCAGTCTGGCAGGGAGCACAGATACGCAGTATTTT. Protein product: CASSLAGSTDTQYF.

This clone was counted between two and nine times. The J gene is TRBJ2-2, the V gene TRBV5-1; TRBD1 matches at 8 bases. V lost 6 bases to trimming and J lost 3 bases; unmatched junction nucleotides: 7. The CDR3 length is 15 residues. CDR1 is SGHRS, CDR2 YFSETQ, per germline. The CDR3 region is CASKAGGRYTGELFF. The CDR3 nucleotides are TGCGCCAGCAAAGCAGGGGGCCGATACACCGGGGAGCTGTTTTTT.